This T cell receptor beta chain was sequenced for a study of identical twins. Study-wide results and limits: Memory repertoires lacked the insertion deficit that abundant cord blood beta clonotypes showed. In beta out-of-frame sequences, the excess sharing between twins was weaker.

TCRdb re-called the 5' RACE reads through MiXCR, storing one row per CDR3 protein. The sample records roughly 1.6 million distinct CDR3 sequences, about 31% being singletons. On this clonotype itself: Its matching antigen is unknown.

The V gene's germline CDR1 is DFQATT and CDR2 SNEGSKA (reference sequence). The CDR3 is 12 residues long. Trimming left V 5 bases short and J 4 bases short, with 11 bases between. This TCR was recovered from a newborn girl in good health. Sequencing was performed on cord blood. This chain uses TRBV20-1 with TRBJ2-5; D gene ambiguous. CDR3 loop: CSAATGRETQYF. The DNA of the CDR3 is TGCAGTGCTGCTACGGGTCGAGAGACCCAGTACTTC.